Following are 26 T cell receptor beta chains from one sample sequenced in a study of shared clonotypes between healthy human individuals. Libraries were prepared by immunoSEQ multiplex PCR; TCRdb keeps only in-frame clonotypes and omits some of them. The table lists about 2.4 million clones, 80% to 95% of them singletons, with approximately 0.35% in the top ten. The material sequenced was naive CD4+ T cells from PBMCs. The subset: CD45RA+ positively selected. The receptor source for this set is a young man in good health. Some clones in this sample may be carry-over from other donors' samples.

The gene calls are TRBV5-1 and TRBJ2-5, with D possibly being TRBD1 or TRBD2 (5 bases each). This CDR3 is 13 amino acids long. V was pared by 4 bases and J by 0 bases, with 7 bases between. Germline CDR1 is SGHRS and CDR2 is YFSETQ. The CDR3 region is CASSGTNQETQYF. CDR3 bases: TGCGCCAGCAGCGGGACCAACCAAGAGACCCAGTACTTC.

CDR3 sequence reads: CASSTGTGVYNEQFF. The CDR3 DNA reads as TGTGCCAGCAGCACCGGGACAGGGGTGTACAATGAGCAGTTCTTC. This chain links TRBV9 with TRBJ2-1; 10 bases fit TRBD1. V was clipped by 4 bases and J by 4 bases; unmatched bases: 5. The CDR3 is 15 amino acids. From germline, CDR1 is SGDLS and CDR2 YYNGEE.

The rearrangement uses TRBV28 and TRBJ2-3; D possibly uses TRBD1 or TRBD2 (5 bases each). The CDR3 is made up of 17 amino acids. V gave up 5 bases and J gave up 0 bases, with 18 bases separating them. Germline V CDR1 and CDR2: MDHEN, SYDVKM. This CDR3 is CASSRTLFGASTDTQYF. The CDR3 coding sequence is TGTGCCAGCAGTAGGACGTTGTTCGGGGCTAGCACAGATACGCAGTATTTT.

This chain links TRBV18 with TRBJ2-7; 8 bases are a match to TRBD1. Per germline, CDR1 KGHSH and CDR2 LQKENI. The ends lost 3 bases at V and 7 bases at J; junction bases unmatched: 8. The CDR3 totals 14 residues. The CDR3 protein is CASSPDRELQEQYF. The DNA of the CDR3 is TGTGCCAGCTCACCGGACAGGGAGCTTCAGGAGCAGTACTTC.

The rearrangement joins TRBV30 to TRBJ1-3, with D possibly matching TRBD1 (5 bases). The germline V gene has CDR1 GTSNPN and CDR2 SVGIG (reference sequence). The CDR3 has 15 residues. V was pared by 3 bases and J by 4 bases, with 16 bases between. The CDR3 region is CAWSTSGTGGNTIYF. CDR3 coding DNA: TGTGCCTGGAGCACTTCCGGGACGGGAGGAAACACCATATATTTT.

J is TRBJ1-4 and V is TRBV2, with D possibly TRBD1 on 5 matching bases. There are 14 residues in the CDR3. Germline V gene sequence: CDR1 SNHLY, CDR2 FYNNEI. Deletions cut 1 base from V and 14 bases from J, with 17 bases between. The CDR3 bases are TGTGCCAGCAGTGAAGGGCAGGGTAAGGGAAACCTGTTTTTT. Its protein is CASSEGQGKGNLFF.

This CDR3 is CATSAGGANQPQHF. In nucleotides, the CDR3 is TGTGCCACCTCTGCTGGGGGCGCCAATCAGCCCCAGCATTTT. The V and J genes are TRBV19 and TRBJ1-5; the D gene is possibly TRBD1 (6 bases). Between the trimmed V and J ends, which lost 10 bases and 3 bases, there was a span of 16 bases. Per the germline V gene, CDR1 is LNHDA and CDR2 is SQIVND (reference sequence). The CDR3 length is 14 residues.

The rearrangement uses TRBV7-8 and TRBJ2-5; tentatively, D is TRBD1 (5 bases). The CDR3 sequence is 16 residues long. Trimming cost V 3 bases and J 2 bases, with 16 bases left between them. The germline V gene encodes CDR1 SGHVS and CDR2 FQNEAQ. The chain's CDR3 is CASSFMWGVSQETQYF. The CDR3 region has the DNA TGTGCCAGCAGCTTTATGTGGGGCGTTTCGCAAGAGACCCAGTACTTC.

The J gene is TRBJ2-3, the V gene TRBV19; D remains ambiguous. The CDR3 consists of 15 residues. Per the germline V gene, CDR1 is LNHDA and CDR2 is SQIVND (reference sequence). Trimming pared 1 base from V and 1 base from J, leaving 9 bases between. CDR3 loop: CASSIVVWGTDTQYF. The CDR3 DNA reads as TGTGCCAGTAGTATAGTAGTTTGGGGCACAGATACGCAGTATTTT.

The CDR3 coding sequence is TGTGCCAGCAGCTCTAAAGTGGTTTCCAGCTCCTACAATGAGCAGTTCTTC. Its translation is CASSSKVVSSSYNEQFF. The chain employs TRBV5-4 and TRBJ2-1; D is unresolved. V dropped 3 bases and J dropped 0 bases, with 16 bases sitting between them. The CDR3 consists of 17 residues. Germline-derived CDR1 and CDR2 are SGHNT and YYREEE (reference sequence).

The rearrangement uses TRBV11-2 and TRBJ2-7; unclear D gene. CDR3 length equals 15 residues. Trimming removed 10 bases at V and 3 bases at J, with 22 bases between. The germline CDR1 and CDR2 sequences are SGHAT and FQNNGV. Here the CDR3 DNA reads TGTGCCACCTCTACCCAGGTTACACCTCTCTACGAGCAGTACTTC. It specifies CATSTQVTPLYEQYF.

This chain uses TRBV28 with TRBJ1-2; TRBD1 aligns across 9 bases. V lost 5 bases to trimming and J lost 6 bases; unmatched junction nucleotides: 10. The CDR3 is 15 amino acids. Germline V gives CDR1 MDHEN, CDR2 SYDVKM. The DNA of the CDR3 is TGTGCCAGCAGTGCCACAGGGGGCGAGGTAAATGGCTACACCTTC. As protein: CASSATGGEVNGYTF.

In regard to this clone: At the DNA level, this CDR3 is encoded by other sequences in the same sample as well. The chain uses TRBV7-2 and TRBJ1-2; D uncertain. There are 12 residues in the CDR3. V lost 5 bases to trimming and J lost 4 bases, with 8 bases between them. Per germline, CDR1 SGHTA and CDR2 FQGNSA. The CDR3, as DNA: TGTGCCAGCAGCCTAGTTTCCTATGGCTACACCTTC. This translates into CASSLVSYGYTF.

The CDR3 DNA sequence: TGTGCCAGCAGTGATACCAACACCGGGGAGCTGTTTTTT. Its translation is CASSDTNTGELFF. V gene TRBV25-1 combines with J gene TRBJ2-2; D is ambiguous. Germline V gene data show CDR1 as MGHDK and CDR2 as SYGVNS. The CDR3 contains 13 residues. The germline V and J ends were trimmed by 3 bases and 2 bases, with 4 bases remaining between them.

The chain is built from TRBV5-1 and TRBJ2-5; D remains ambiguous. CDR3 length equals 15 residues. V was cut by 0 bases and J by 0 bases, with 9 bases left in between. Germline loops: CDR1 SGHRS, CDR2 YFSETQ. CDR3 DNA: TGCGCCAGCAGCTTGGGATGGTCCAACCAAGAGACCCAGTACTTC. Protein sequence: CASSLGWSNQETQYF.

This chain links TRBV5-1 with TRBJ2-6; D is unclear. This CDR3 is 15 amino acids long. Germline CDR1 SGHRS, CDR2 YFSETQ. Trimming removed 2 bases from V and 1 base from J, with 7 bases in between. Here the CDR3 reads CASSFRRSGANVLTF. Here the CDR3 DNA reads TGCGCCAGCAGCTTTCGCAGGTCTGGGGCCAACGTCCTGACTTTC.

V is TRBV14 and J is TRBJ2-6; D may correspond to TRBD1 or TRBD2 (5 bases each). The CDR3 is 17 amino acids. V was shortened by 3 bases and J by 0 bases, with 12 bases between the two germline ends. From germline, CDR1 is SGHDN and CDR2 FVKESK. The CDR3 protein is CASSQGWGTSGANVLTF. The CDR3, as DNA: TGTGCCAGCAGCCAGGGTTGGGGGACCTCTGGGGCCAACGTCCTGACTTTC.

V and J are TRBV5-4 and TRBJ1-3; 8 nucleotides match TRBD1. Germline CDR1 SGHNT, CDR2 YYREEE (reference sequence). The junction had 7 bases not matched to a gene; V was cut back by 2 bases and J by 0 bases. The length of the CDR3 is 17 residues. CDR3 region: CASSFGQGRFSGNTIYF. In DNA form, the CDR3 reads TGTGCCAGCAGCTTCGGACAGGGACGTTTCTCTGGAAACACCATATATTTT.

The rearrangement links TRBV6-1 to TRBJ1-2; weak D call: TRBD1 (6 bases). CDR3 length equals 16 residues. Germline CDR1 MNHNS, CDR2 SASEGT. Deletions cut 2 bases from V and 6 bases from J, with 19 bases between. This CDR3 reads CASSETAGGLRDGYTF. The CDR3 DNA follows: TGTGCCAGCAGTGAAACGGCGGGGGGCCTGAGGGATGGCTACACCTTC.

The genes are TRBV28 and TRBJ2-3; either TRBD1 or TRBD2 may supply D (5 bases each). Germline-derived CDR1 and CDR2 are MDHEN and SYDVKM. Trimming took off 7 bases at V and 5 bases at J, with 28 bases between the two ends. The CDR3 covers 18 residues. For the CDR3, the DNA is TGTGCCAGCATAAGTTCAGCTTTATTGGGAGTAGGGGAAGATACGCAGTATTTT. It codes for CASISSALLGVGEDTQYF.

The chain has TRBV14 and TRBJ2-7, with D unclear. Germline V gives CDR1 SGHDN, CDR2 FVKESK. CDR3 size: 15 residues. V was clipped by 0 bases and J by 0 bases, with 9 bases between them. CDR3 sequence (DNA): TGTGCCAGCAGCCAAGAGGGCAGGCGCTCCTACGAGCAGTACTTC. This encodes CASSQEGRRSYEQYF.

The CDR3 loop is CARGKPGLPTGELFF. The CDR3 nucleotides are TGTGCCAGGGGGAAACCGGGACTCCCAACCGGGGAGCTGTTTTTT. This sequence joins TRBV2 and TRBJ2-2, with D tentatively TRBD2 (6 bases). Germline V CDR1 and CDR2: SNHLY, FYNNEI. This CDR3 has 15 residues. Trimming left V 9 bases short and J 5 bases short, with 19 bases between.

Turning to this clone: Other DNA sequences in the sample encode the same CDR3. CDR3 amino acids: CASSLWGTGELFF. As DNA, the CDR3 is TGTGCCAGCAGTTTATGGGGGACCGGGGAGCTGTTTTTT. The chain carries TRBV28 and TRBJ2-2; D not resolved. The CDR3 runs to 13 residues. The V gene lost 0 bases and the J gene lost 5 bases, with 4 bases spanning the gap. The germline gives CDR1 MDHEN, CDR2 SYDVKM.

The V and J genes are TRBV21-1 and TRBJ1-3. TRBV21-1 is reported as a pseudogene. The CDR3 runs to 14 residues. Written as DNA, the CDR3 is TGTGCCAACTTTCTGGAGGGGGCTGGAAACACCATATATTTT. Translation: CANFLEGAGNTIYF.

The chain recombines TRBV27 with TRBJ1-4; no definite D call. Per the germline V gene, CDR1 is MNHEY and CDR2 is SMNVEV (reference sequence). The V end lost 2 bases, the J end lost 8 bases, and 9 bases lay between the germline ends. The CDR3 has 13 residues. The CDR3 spells CASSLISAEKLFF. DNA of the CDR3: TGTGCCAGCAGTTTAATAAGCGCGGAAAAACTGTTTTTT.

V gene TRBV28 combines with J gene TRBJ2-1; D is possibly TRBD2 (6 bases). Deletions cut 5 bases from V and 8 bases from J, with 16 bases between. The germline V gene has CDR1 MDHEN and CDR2 SYDVKM. The CDR3 covers 14 residues. CDR3 DNA sequence: TGTGCCAGCAGTCATAGCGGTCAACCGGATGAGCAGTTCTTC. Protein sequence: CASSHSGQPDEQFF.